These 30 T cell receptor beta chains were all obtained from the same sample, sequenced in a study of cytomegalovirus exposure and HLA in healthy donors. 60 Vbeta and 13 Jbeta primers were used in PCR. Generated by immunoSEQ multiplex PCR, the TCRdb table keeps only in-frame clones and is missing some. The data contain roughly 90,000 clones, around 84% of them seen just once; the ten biggest clones take up around 4.3%. Source material: PBMCs. These receptor sequences come from a woman in her 40s in good health and CMV-seropositive.

This clone was found once. V usage is TRBV5-1 and J usage is TRBJ1-5, with D uncertain. This CDR3 has 17 amino acids. The V gene's germline CDR1 is SGHRS and CDR2 YFSETQ. The germline V and J ends were trimmed by 7 bases and 4 bases, with 24 bases remaining between them. The CDR3 DNA reads TGCGCCAGCGCCCCCCCTGGGAGCCCCCTAGGTAATCAGCCCCAGCATTTT. It yields the protein CASAPPGSPLGNQPQHF.

The genes are TRBV27 and TRBJ2-1, with D hard to call. V was clipped by 0 bases and J by 4 bases, with 4 bases between them. The V gene's germline CDR1 is MNHEY and CDR2 SMNVEV (reference sequence). The CDR3 contains 13 residues. CDR3 nucleotides: TGTGCCAGCAGTTTATCGTATTACAATGAGCAGTTCTTC. This translates into CASSLSYYNEQFF.

This chain connects TRBV4-2 to TRBJ1-2, with a possible D match to TRBD1 (6 bases). CDR3 size: 15 residues. V shed 0 bases and J shed 4 bases, with 12 bases lying between them. Germline CDR1 LGHNA, CDR2 YNFKEQ. DNA for the CDR3: TGTGCCAGCAGCCAAGATATTCAGGGGTCCTATGGCTACACCTTC. The encoded protein is CASSQDIQGSYGYTF.

V gene TRBV6-5 combines with J gene TRBJ1-1; TRBD1 matches 9 bases. The CDR3 sequence is 12 residues long. Germline V gene lookup returns CDR1 MNHEY and CDR2 SVGAGI. J gave up 4 bases and V 8 bases, and 2 bases lay outside the gene matches. CDR3: CASGTGRTEAFF. CDR3 nucleotide sequence: TGTGCCAGCGGGACAGGGCGCACTGAAGCTTTCTTT.

V and J are TRBV29-1 and TRBJ2-6, with 7 bases that match TRBD1. The length of the CDR3 is 12 residues. Trimming at V came to 3 bases and at J to 13 bases, leaving 6 bases not matched to a gene. Germline CDR1 and CDR2: SQVTM and ANQGSEA. The CDR3: CSVETGRKVLTF. The CDR3 region has the DNA TGCAGCGTTGAGACAGGGCGCAAGGTCCTGACTTTC.

The gene calls are TRBV6-4 and TRBJ2-6, with D unresolved. Germline V gene lookup returns CDR1 MRHNA and CDR2 SNTAGT. The V end lost 6 bases, the J end lost 0 bases, and 6 bases lay between the germline ends. The CDR3 is 14 amino acids. The chain's CDR3 is CASSKHSGANVLTF. Here the CDR3 DNA reads TGTGCCAGCAGCAAGCACTCTGGGGCCAACGTCCTGACTTTC.

The CDR3, as DNA: TGTGCCAGCAGTTACTCATCTAGCGCCAGCTCCTACGAGCAGTACTTC. Protein product: CASSYSSSASSYEQYF. The chain recombines TRBV6-5 with TRBJ2-5, with a weak D call TRBD2 (6 bases). The closer fit of TRBJ2-7 to the DNA end suggests the J call may be wrong. CDR1 MNHEY and CDR2 SVGAGI come from the germline V gene. This CDR3 spans 16 amino acids.

This clone has a single count. The V call is TRBV4-2, the J call TRBJ2-7, with TRBD1 as a possible D gene (5 bases). V was shortened by 4 bases and J by 0 bases, with 10 bases between the two germline ends. The CDR3 is 14 amino acids. Germline values: CDR1 LGHNA, CDR2 YNFKEQ. This CDR3 reads CASSLDSSSYEQYF. DNA of the CDR3: TGTGCCAGCAGCCTTGACAGTAGCTCCTACGAGCAGTACTTC.

In its sample, this clone was seen a few times. The V and J genes are TRBV5-1 and TRBJ1-1, with D unclear. The CDR3 contains 14 residues. The V and J ends lost 4 bases and 1 base respectively, with 11 bases between them. Germline assignment: CDR1 SGHRS and CDR2 YFSETQ. CDR3 sequence reads: CASSPRPQNTEAFF. CDR3 nucleotide sequence: TGCGCCAGCAGCCCTAGACCGCAGAACACTGAAGCTTTCTTT.

In DNA form, the CDR3 reads TGTGCCATCAGTACGGGACTAGCTGTCGACGAGCAGTACTTC. Its protein product is CAISTGLAVDEQYF. The V call is TRBV10-3, the J call TRBJ2-7; 9 positions match TRBD2. The CDR3 is made up of 14 amino acids. The V gene's germline CDR1 is ENHRY and CDR2 SYGVKD. V lost 5 bases and J lost 5; bases outside the gene matches: 7.

J is TRBJ2-2 and V is TRBV5-1; 8 nucleotides align to TRBD1. The CDR3 runs 15 residues. Germline CDR1 is SGHRS and CDR2 is YFSETQ. Losses at the gene ends were 6 bases for V and 7 bases for J; bases not matched to a gene: 11. The DNA of the CDR3 is TGCGCCAGCAATAGGCCGGGACAGGCGGGCGGGGAGCTGTTTTTT. Its translation is CASNRPGQAGGELFF.

The V gene is TRBV6-1, the J gene TRBJ1-3; no reliable D call. This CDR3 has 15 amino acids. CDR1 is MNHNS and CDR2 is SASEGT in the germline V gene. Trimming removed 2 bases from V and 0 bases from J, with 8 bases in between. CDR3: CASSEQATSGNTIYF. As DNA, the CDR3 is TGTGCCAGCAGTGAACAGGCGACCTCTGGAAACACCATATATTTT.

This clone was detected only once. The chain links TRBV7-2 to TRBJ2-3; TRBD1 agrees at 9 bases. After removal of 5 bases from V and 7 bases from J, the junction contained 10 bases not matched to a gene. CDR3 length: 15 amino acids. Germline-derived CDR1 and CDR2 are SGHTA and FQGNSA. The CDR3 spells CASSPRDRELYTQYF. The DNA for the CDR3 is TGTGCCAGCAGCCCACGGGACAGGGAATTGTATACGCAGTATTTT.

The CDR3 bases are TGTGCCAGCAGTCAGCGGAGACCCACAGATACGCAGTATTTT. As protein: CASSQRRPTDTQYF. The chain joins TRBV13 to TRBJ2-3; D is perhaps TRBD2 (5 bases). The CDR3 is made up of 14 amino acids. The germline CDR1 and CDR2 sequences are PRHDT and FYEKMQ (reference sequence). V lost 6 bases and J 2 bases, leaving 12 bases between the germline ends.

The table lists this clone with a count of one. The chain joins TRBV19 to TRBJ2-1; 7 bases match TRBD2. The CDR3 has 16 amino acids. Per the germline V gene, CDR1 is LNHDA and CDR2 is SQIVND (reference sequence). V shed 5 bases and J 7 bases; nucleotides not matched to a gene: 14. CDR3 nucleotides: TGTGCCAGTAGTCCCAGACTAGCCCGTGAAAGGAATGAGCAGTTCTTC. Translating gives CASSPRLARERNEQFF. The variable domain in full, with the rest retrieved from reference TRBV19 and TRBJ2-1, is DGGITQSPKYLFRKEGQNVTLSCEQNLNHDAMYWYRQDPGQGLRLIYYSQIVNDFQKGDIAEGYSVSREKKESFPLTVTSAQKNPTAFYLCASSPRLARERNEQFFGPGTRLTVL.

In its sample, this clone was seen a few times. The genes are TRBV27 and TRBJ2-7; TRBD2 agrees at 7 bases. V trimming: 5 bases; J trimming: 6 bases; junction bases outside the gene matches: 7. The CDR3 is 13 amino acids. Germline lookup yields CDR1 MNHEY and CDR2 SMNVEV (reference sequence). CDR3: CASSHPGGSEQYF. As DNA, the CDR3 is TGTGCCAGCAGTCACCCCGGGGGGAGCGAGCAGTACTTC.

This clone was detected a few times. The rearrangement links TRBV19 to TRBJ2-1, with 10 bases that match TRBD2. This CDR3 spans 14 amino acids. Germline V lookup: CDR1 LNHDA, CDR2 SQIVND (reference sequence). J lost 8 bases, V lost 3 bases, and 4 bases had no gene match. CDR3 sequence: CASSMGLAFDEQFF. Here the CDR3 DNA reads TGTGCCAGTAGTATGGGACTAGCGTTTGATGAGCAGTTCTTC.

The table lists this clone with a count of one. This chain connects TRBV18 to TRBJ1-4; 9 nucleotides match TRBD1. CDR3 length: 16 amino acids. Germline trimming cut 4 bases from V and 1 base from J; bases unmatched to any gene: 4. Per the germline V gene, CDR1 is KGHSH and CDR2 is LQKENI. CDR3 in amino acids: CASSQDRGRTNEKLFF. The CDR3 nucleotides read TGTGCCAGCTCACAGGACAGGGGAAGAACTAATGAAAAACTGTTTTTT. The variable domain in full, with the rest retrieved from reference TRBV18 and TRBJ1-4, is NAGVMQNPRHLVRRRGQEARLRCSPMKGHSHVYWYRQLPEEGLKFMVYLQKENIIDESGMPKERFSAEFPKEGPSILRIQQVVRGDSAAYFCASSQDRGRTNEKLFFGSGTQLSVL.

The gene calls are TRBV6-5 and TRBJ2-3; no definite D call. Deletions cut 6 bases from V and 2 bases from J, with 9 bases between. Germline V lookup: CDR1 MNHEY, CDR2 SVGAGI. CDR3 length: 13 amino acids. CDR3: CASRRRFTDTQYF. DNA of the CDR3: TGTGCCAGCAGACGGCGGTTCACAGATACGCAGTATTTT.

This clone has just one count. The chain is built from TRBV7-2 and TRBJ1-5; D is uncertain. The germline CDR1 and CDR2 sequences are SGHTA and FQGNSA. This CDR3 is 15 amino acids long. V was pared by 1 base and J by 4 bases, with 11 bases between. The CDR3 DNA is TGTGCCAGCAGCTTAGGAGGCGGAGCGAATCAGCCCCAGCATTTT. Translation gives CASSLGGGANQPQHF.

This clone was observed many times. The V call is TRBV7-2, the J call TRBJ1-1; D is ambiguous. This CDR3 has 14 residues. With 1 base removed from V and 6 bases from J, the gap between germline ends came to 12 bases. CDR1 and CDR2 (germline): SGHTA, FQGNSA. CDR3 nucleotides: TGTGCCAGCAGCTTAGACTGGAACAGCTCTGAAGCTTTCTTT. Its translation is CASSLDWNSSEAFF.

This clone was seen a handful of times. This chain links TRBV2 with TRBJ2-3, with no clear D. Trimming took 8 bases from V and 3 from J, leaving 6 bases between them. The V gene's germline CDR1 is SNHLY and CDR2 FYNNEI. This CDR3 spans 11 amino acids. This CDR3 reads CASATTDTQYF. The CDR3 DNA reads TGTGCCAGCGCGACTACAGATACGCAGTATTTT. Full variable domain (remainder filled in from reference TRBV2 and TRBJ2-3): EPEVTQTPSHQVTQMGQEVILRCVPISNHLYFYWYRQILGQKVEFLVSFYNNEISEKSEIFDDQFSVERPDGSNFTLKIRSTKLEDSAMYFCASATTDTQYFGPGTRLTVL.

This clone was seen at least ten times. This sequence joins TRBV6-1 and TRBJ2-1; tentative D call: TRBD1 (6 bases). Trimming removed 2 bases at V and 5 bases at J, with 10 bases between. The germline CDR1 and CDR2 sequences are MNHNS and SASEGT. The CDR3 has 14 residues. The CDR3 spells CASSERQEHNEQFF. Here the CDR3 DNA reads TGTGCCAGCAGTGAACGACAGGAGCACAATGAGCAGTTCTTC.

The gene calls are TRBV9 and TRBJ2-1; 14 bases line up with TRBD2. V gave up 1 base and J gave up 0 bases; unmatched junction bases: 3. The CDR3 is 18 amino acids. CDR1 SGDLS and CDR2 YYNGEE come from the germline V gene. The CDR3 DNA reads as TGTGCCAGCAGCGTATTCGGGACTAGCGGGAGCTCCTACAATGAGCAGTTCTTC. This encodes CASSVFGTSGSSYNEQFF.

This sequence joins TRBV29-1 and TRBJ1-2, with D possibly matching TRBD1 (6 bases). V lost 3 bases and J 5 bases, leaving 13 bases between the germline ends. This CDR3 region has 13 residues. Germline V gives CDR1 SQVTM, CDR2 ANQGSEA. DNA of the CDR3: TGCAGCGTTGATCGGGACACCATATATGGCTACACCTTC. Its translation is CSVDRDTIYGYTF.

This chain joins TRBV7-2 and TRBJ2-5; no clear D. From germline, CDR1 is SGHTA and CDR2 FQGNSA. The CDR3 sequence is 11 residues long. The V gene lost 5 bases and the J gene lost 4 bases, with 5 bases spanning the gap. In nucleotides, the CDR3 is TGTGCCAGCAGCCCCCGAGAGACCCAGTACTTC. It yields the protein CASSPRETQYF.

The chain uses TRBV7-3 and TRBJ2-7; tentative D call: TRBD1 (5 bases). The CDR3 contains 13 residues. Germline values: CDR1 SGHTA, CDR2 FQGTGA. The V and J ends lost 2 bases and 6 bases respectively, with 11 bases between them. The CDR3 DNA is TGTGCCAGCAGCTTAGGTTGGGGCAGCGAGCAGTACTTC. This sequence encodes CASSLGWGSEQYF.

A single count supports this clone. V is TRBV4-3 and J is TRBJ2-1, with 8 positions matching TRBD2. The CDR3 runs 16 residues. CDR1 is LGHNA, CDR2 YSLEER, per germline. The V and J ends lost 0 bases and 9 bases, in that order; junction bases with no gene match: 10. The CDR3 spells CASSQDGAGDVGEQFF. The CDR3 DNA sequence: TGCGCCAGCAGCCAAGATGGAGCGGGAGATGTGGGTGAGCAGTTCTTC.

This clone came up once. The V and J genes are TRBV5-6 and TRBJ1-6; TRBD1 matches at 8 bases. Germline V gene lookup returns CDR1 SGHDT and CDR2 YYEEEE. The CDR3 length is 15 residues. With 2 bases clipped from V and 10 bases from J, the junction kept 8 bases outside the gene matches. The CDR3 DNA sequence: TGTGCCAGCAGCTTAGGTGGGACAGGAGGATCACCCCTCCACTTT. Protein product: CASSLGGTGGSPLHF.

CDR3 sequence reads: CASSQQGGGMDEQFF. CDR3 DNA sequence: TGTGCCAGCAGTCAACAGGGCGGGGGGATGGATGAGCAGTTCTTC. This sequence joins TRBV11-2 and TRBJ2-1; TRBD2 matches at 8 bases. This CDR3 comprises 15 residues. With V trimmed by 6 bases and J by 8 bases, 12 bases remained unmatched. CDR1 is SGHAT, CDR2 FQNNGV, per germline.